These T cell receptor beta chains were read from a single sample in a study of a mutant IDH1 vaccine in newly diagnosed glioma. Produced via immunoSEQ multiplex PCR; TCRdb's table is partial and in-frame only. Seen here are tens of thousands of clones, 70% to 80% observed once, and the top ten hold around 8%. No antigen has been assigned to these receptors. This material consisted of PBMCs, taken from a glioma patient whose treatment included an IDH1 peptide vaccine. Receptor source: a man aged 40-55 years with glioma. The CDR3 runs from the conserved cysteine through the conserved F or W. D genes are given only for firm matches. The listing skips clone size in some rows; elsewhere it reads once, few, many or a size class.

D: .
J: TRBJ2-4
V: TRBV2
size: .
DNA: TGTGCCAGCAGTGAACTGGCGTTAGCCAAAAACATTCAGTACTTC
CDR3: CASSELALAKNIQYF

D: TRBD1
J: TRBJ1-3
V: TRBV27
size: .
DNA: TGTGCCAGCAGACCCTTATCTGGGACAGGAAGAATTACTGGAAACACCATATATTTT
CDR3: CASRPLSGTGRITGNTIYF

D: .
J: TRBJ1-5
V: TRBV29-1
size: .
DNA: TGCAGCGCGATGGGTGGGTCTAGCAATCAGCCCCAGCATTTT
CDR3: CSAMGGSSNQPQHF

D: TRBD2
J: TRBJ2-1
V: TRBV7-9
size: .
DNA: TGTGCCAGCAGCCCACGCGGGGGAGTCTACAATGAGCAGTTCTTC
CDR3: CASSPRGGVYNEQFF

D: .
J: TRBJ2-5
V: TRBV20-1
size: .
DNA: TGCAGTGCACAGCACCAAGAGACCCAGTACTTC
CDR3: CSAQHQETQYF

D: TRBD1
J: TRBJ1-6
V: TRBV19
size: .
DNA: TGTGCCAGTAGTTCCAGACAGGGTGGATCCGCCTATAATTCACCCCTCCACTTT
CDR3: CASSSRQGGSAYNSPLHF

D: TRBD1
J: TRBJ1-5
V: TRBV5-1
size: few
DNA: TGCGCCAGCAGCTTGGAGACAGGGGAGATTCAGCCCCAGCATTTT
CDR3: CASSLETGEIQPQHF

D: .
J: TRBJ2-6
V: TRBV5-4
size: .
DNA: TGTGCCAGCAGCCTTGAGGGGGCCAACGTCCTGACTTTC
CDR3: CASSLEGANVLTF

D: .
J: TRBJ2-3
V: TRBV27
size: .
DNA: TGTGCCAGCAGTTCCTGGACCTTCACAGATACGCAGTATTTT
CDR3: CASSSWTFTDTQYF

D: TRBD2
J: TRBJ2-7
V: TRBV7-2
size: few
DNA: TGTGCCAGCAGCTTAGCGACTAGCGGGAGGTACTTC
CDR3: CASSLATSGRYF

D: .
J: TRBJ2-3
V: TRBV19
size: .
DNA: TGTGCCAGTAGTATAGGGGTTAGCGCGAGCACAGATACGCAGTATTTT
CDR3: CASSIGVSASTDTQYF

D: .
J: TRBJ1-3
V: TRBV5-1
size: .
DNA: TGCGCCAGCAGCACCGGCGCCGGGGGCTCTGGAAACACCATATATTTT
CDR3: CASSTGAGGSGNTIYF

D: .
J: TRBJ2-7
V: TRBV15
size: .
DNA: TGTGCCACCAGCAGAGAAGGGGGCTCCTACGAGCAGTACTTC
CDR3: CATSREGGSYEQYF

D: .
J: TRBJ2-5
V: TRBV18
size: .
DNA: TGTGCCAGCTCGAACTACCAAGAGACCCAGTACTTC
CDR3: CASSNYQETQYF

D: .
J: TRBJ1-1
V: TRBV19
size: once
DNA: TGTGCCAGTCTGAACGAAGGGAACACTGAAGCTTTCTTT
CDR3: CASLNEGNTEAFF

D: TRBD2
J: TRBJ2-3
V: TRBV27
size: .
DNA: TGTGCCAGCAGTCCGACTAGCGGGAGGGCCGGGGCAGATACGCAGTATTTT
CDR3: CASSPTSGRAGADTQYF

D: .
J: TRBJ1-2
V: TRBV21-1
size: .
DNA: TGTGCCAGCAGCAAAGCGCGGCAGGCGTTAGGGAACTATGGCTACACCTTC
CDR3: CASSKARQALGNYGYTF

D: .
J: TRBJ1-4
V: TRBV11-3
size: .
DNA: TGTGCCAGCAGCTTAGCGGGACACTTTACAACTAATGAAAAACTGTTTTTT
CDR3: CASSLAGHFTTNEKLFF

D: .
J: TRBJ1-5
V: TRBV30
size: few
DNA: TGTGCCTGGGACTTAGGGGATCAGCCCCAGCATTTT
CDR3: CAWDLGDQPQHF

D: TRBD2
J: TRBJ2-3
V: TRBV4-3
size: .
DNA: TGCGCCAGCAGCCAAGAATGGCCCCTCGGACTAGCGGGAGACCCCTACACAGATACGCAGTATTTT
CDR3: CASSQEWPLGLAGDPYTDTQYF

D: .
J: TRBJ1-1
V: TRBV6-1
size: .
DNA: TGTGCCAGCAGTGAAGCGCCGGGGATCACTGAAGCTTTCTTT
CDR3: CASSEAPGITEAFF

D: TRBD1
J: TRBJ1-1
V: TRBV15
size: .
DNA: TGTGCCACCAGCAGAATACCGGGACAGGGGGCCTCGAACACTGAAGCTTTCTTT
CDR3: CATSRIPGQGASNTEAFF

D: .
J: TRBJ2-2
V: TRBV6-5
size: .
DNA: TGTGCCAGCAGCGGGGATCCGAACACCGGGGAGCTGTTTTTT
CDR3: CASSGDPNTGELFF

D: .
J: TRBJ2-1
V: TRBV7-6
size: .
DNA: TGTGCCAGCAGCTCCGCCCCCGAGAATGAGCAGTTCTTC
CDR3: CASSSAPENEQFF

D: TRBD1
J: TRBJ1-6
V: TRBV7-9
size: .
DNA: TGTGCCAGCAGCCTCTGGACAGGGAATAATTCACCCCTCCACTTT
CDR3: CASSLWTGNNSPLHF

D: .
J: TRBJ2-1
V: TRBV6-1
size: .
DNA: TGTGCCAGCAGAGAGTCGACAGAGGGGGTTTTCGAGCAGTTCTTC
CDR3: CASRESTEGVFEQFF

D: .
J: TRBJ2-2
V: TRBV4-3
size: .
DNA: TGCGCCAGCAGTCGAGACAGGTACACCGGGGAGCTGTTTTTT
CDR3: CASSRDRYTGELFF

D: .
J: TRBJ1-1
V: TRBV7-5
size: .
DNA: TGTGCCGGGGGGGACGATGAGAACACTGAAGCTTTCTTT
CDR3: CAGGDDENTEAFF

D: TRBD1
J: TRBJ1-5
V: TRBV7-2
size: .
DNA: TGTGCCAGCAGCCCCAGGACAGGGTCGGGTCAGCCCCAGCATTTT
CDR3: CASSPRTGSGQPQHF

D: TRBD2
J: TRBJ2-1
V: TRBV6-5
size: few
DNA: TGTGCCAGCAGTTACGCCTTGACTAGCGGGAGGGCCGGGTTGGTCTTC
CDR3: CASSYALTSGRAGLVF

D: TRBD1
J: TRBJ2-3
V: TRBV19
size: .
DNA: TGTGCCAGTAGTACCCAGGGGGCTAGCACAGATACGCAGTATTTT
CDR3: CASSTQGASTDTQYF

D: .
J: TRBJ1-3
V: TRBV7-2
size: .
DNA: TGTGCCAGCAGCTCCCGAGGGGGAAACACCATATATTTT
CDR3: CASSSRGGNTIYF

D: .
J: TRBJ2-7
V: TRBV19
size: .
DNA: TGTGCCAGTAGTTTCTCTCACGAGCAGTACTTC
CDR3: CASSFSHEQYF

D: .
J: TRBJ2-3
V: TRBV18
size: .
DNA: TGTGCCAGCTCACCGTCGAGGACCCTCACAGATACGCAGTATTTT
CDR3: CASSPSRTLTDTQYF

D: TRBD1
J: TRBJ1-5
V: TRBV27
size: .
DNA: TGTGCCAGCAGCCTGGGGGCCAGGGGGAGCAATCAGCCCCAGCATTTT
CDR3: CASSLGARGSNQPQHF

D: .
J: TRBJ1-3
V: TRBV6-1
size: .
DNA: TGTGCCAGCAGTGAAAAGGGACGGGTCTCTGGAAACACCATATATTTT
CDR3: CASSEKGRVSGNTIYF

D: TRBD2
J: TRBJ2-1
V: TRBV11-2
size: .
DNA: TGTGCCAGCAGCTTAATTAGCGGGAGCGGTAATGAGCAGTTCTTC
CDR3: CASSLISGSGNEQFF

D: TRBD2
J: TRBJ2-7
V: TRBV6-1
size: .
DNA: TGTGCCAGCAGTGTTGGCGGGAGTTCCTACGAGCAGTACTTC
CDR3: CASSVGGSSYEQYF

D: .
J: TRBJ1-2
V: TRBV18
size: few
DNA: TGTGCCAGCTCCCAAGGACAGACTCAATATGGCTACACCTTC
CDR3: CASSQGQTQYGYTF

D: .
J: TRBJ1-2
V: TRBV4-3
size: .
DNA: TGCGCCAGCAGCCAAGATGGCGGAGGATGGGCCTATGGCTACACCTTC
CDR3: CASSQDGGGWAYGYTF

D: TRBD1
J: TRBJ1-3
V: TRBV18
size: .
DNA: TGTGCCAGCTCACAAGCCGGGACAGGGCCAATACTCTACTCTGGAAACACCATATATTTT
CDR3: CASSQAGTGPILYSGNTIYF

D: .
J: TRBJ2-5
V: TRBV11-2
size: .
DNA: TGTGCCAGCAGCCAACGATGGGCCCCGGGACTCAGAGGGGAGACCCAGTACTTC
CDR3: CASSQRWAPGLRGETQYF

D: TRBD1
J: TRBJ2-3
V: TRBV7-9
size: few
DNA: TGTGCCAGCAGCTCTCCGGGACAGGAGGAAGATACGCAGTATTTT
CDR3: CASSSPGQEEDTQYF

D: .
J: TRBJ2-5
V: TRBV7-9
size: .
DNA: TGTGCCAGCAGCTCCCAAGAGACCCAGTACTTC
CDR3: CASSSQETQYF

D: .
J: TRBJ2-7
V: TRBV6-5
size: .
DNA: TGTGCCAGCAATGGACCGTACGAGCAGTACTTC
CDR3: CASNGPYEQYF

D: .
J: TRBJ1-1
V: TRBV9
size: .
DNA: TGTGCCAGCAGCGTAGCTACATCCGGGGACGCTTTCTTT
CDR3: CASSVATSGDAFF

D: TRBD2
J: TRBJ2-2
V: TRBV7-2
size: .
DNA: TGTGCCAGCAGCTCGACTAGCGGATCGAACACCGGGGAGCTGTTTTTT
CDR3: CASSSTSGSNTGELFF

D: TRBD2
J: TRBJ2-1
V: TRBV7-6
size: .
DNA: TGTGCCAGCAGCTTAAGGTTTGGGACTACAAACAATGAGCAGTTCTTC
CDR3: CASSLRFGTTNNEQFF

D: .
J: TRBJ1-6
V: TRBV5-5
size: .
DNA: TGTGCCAGCAGCCTGGGAATATCCTATAATTCACCCCTCCACTTT
CDR3: CASSLGISYNSPLHF

D: TRBD1
J: TRBJ1-2
V: TRBV14
size: .
DNA: TGTGCCAGCAGCCAGAACCGGGACAGGGGGCCTGGCTACACCTTC
CDR3: CASSQNRDRGPGYTF

D: .
J: TRBJ1-2
V: TRBV30
size: .
DNA: TGTGCCTGGAGCAGGTTAAAGGACGGTAGCTATGGCTACACCTTC
CDR3: CAWSRLKDGSYGYTF